This T cell receptor beta chain was found in a study of CD4 T cells in relation to SARS-CoV-2 and coronaviruses. Study background: PBMCs were cultured with antigen for less than twelve days before TCR beta sequencing. Crossreactive spike epitopes shared across donors were mapped to their HLA restriction. Study findings and constraints: The cross-reactivity analysis covered only spike protein, not other viral proteins.

As for this clone: The target antigen is unknown.

This table comes from immunoSEQ multiplex PCR, and its TCRdb copy is limited to in-frame clones, with some not included. The sample carries some 16,000 clones, 80% to 85% recorded once. CD4+ T cells from unexposed donors were obtained before the COVID-19 pandemic (2011-2018). Isolation of CD4+ T cells took place after approximately 10 days in culture. Cells permitting, SARS-CoV-2 S/N and four cold-coronavirus spikes were tested on unexposed-donor CD4+ T cells. The germline V gene has CDR1 MGHRA and CDR2 YSYEKL. V lost 2 bases to trimming and J lost 6 bases, with 17 bases between them. The CDR3 consists of 17 residues.

The sequencing sample was made of CD4+ T cells from PBMCs, cultured in vitro. The sequence derives from a human donor in good health. The V and J genes are TRBV4-1 and TRBJ1-6; TRBD1 is a possible D gene (5 bases). CDR3 DNA: TGCGCCAGCAGCCAAACAGTAACGAGGGGTCCTAATTCACCCCTCCACTTT. This gives the protein CASSQTVTRGPNSPLHF.